The 13 T cell receptor beta chains below come from one sample, sequenced in a study of breast tumors, draining lymph nodes, adjacent tissues. Via MiXCR, TCRdb re-called the multiplex PCR reads, giving one row per CDR3 protein. The table records approximately 180,000 distinct CDR3 sequences, 33% of them present only once. The lymph nodes were axillary draining lymph nodes from breast cancer patients. What was sequenced was axillary lymph node tissue. The receptor set was obtained from a female donor with breast cancer. Some clones in this sample may be carry-over from other donors' samples.

This clonotype was observed at least ten times. This chain links TRBV24-1 with TRBJ2-3; 8 nucleotides match TRBD1. The CDR3 totals 16 residues. Germline CDR1 and CDR2: KGHDR and SFDVKD. V lost 3 bases to trimming and J lost 3 bases; unmatched junction nucleotides: 7. CDR3 amino acids: CATSDLNRDRTDTQYF. As DNA, the CDR3 is TGTGCCACCAGTGATCTAAACCGGGACAGGACAGATACGCAGTATTTT.

This clonotype was seen ten or more times. The rearrangement links TRBV10-3 to TRBJ2-3, with TRBD2 identical over 7 bases. The CDR3 sequence is 14 residues long. CDR1 is ENHRY, CDR2 SYGVKD, per germline. The V and J ends lost 8 bases and 0 bases, in that order; junction bases with no gene match: 5. The DNA for the CDR3 is TGTGCCATCGGTAGCGGGTCTAGCACAGATACGCAGTATTTT. It specifies CAIGSGSSTDTQYF.

This clonotype was seen many times. This chain joins TRBV15 and TRBJ2-5, with D unclear. Germline V gene lookup returns CDR1 LNHNV and CDR2 YYDKDF (reference sequence). V lost 0 bases to trimming and J lost 5 bases, with 10 bases between them. CDR3 length: 14 residues. The CDR3 DNA is TGTGCCACCAGCAGAGATCTAGATAAGGAGACCCAGTACTTC. Amino acids: CATSRDLDKETQYF. The variable domain in full, completed from reference TRBV15 and TRBJ2-5, reads DAMVIQNPRYQVTQFGKPVTLSCSQTLNHNVMYWYQQKSSQAPKLLFHYYDKDFNNEADTPDNFQSRRPNTSFCFLDIRSPGLGDTAMYLCATSRDLDKETQYFGPGTRLLVL.

Comments on this clonotype: Given a much more abundant clone one base away, this may be a read error. This chain connects TRBV5-1 to TRBJ2-5, with D possibly being TRBD1 or TRBD2 (7 bases each). Germline values: CDR1 SGHRS, CDR2 YFSETQ. V was shortened by 7 bases and J by 4 bases, with 20 bases between the two germline ends. CDR3 size: 15 residues. Here the CDR3 reads CASGSGGGFGETQYF. As DNA, the CDR3 is TGCGCCAGCGGTTCAGGGGGGGGGTTCGGAGAGACCCAGTACTTC.

This clonotype was detected ten times or more. The chain carries TRBV6-1 and TRBJ2-7; no firm D call. The length of the CDR3 is 10 residues. Germline V gene sequence: CDR1 MNHNS, CDR2 SASEGT. V gave up 8 bases and J gave up 1 base, with 3 bases separating them. This CDR3 reads CASFSYEQYF. The CDR3 coding sequence is TGTGCCAGCTTTTCCTACGAGCAGTACTTC.

Concerning this clonotype itself: One end of the junction does not line up with germline, which may come from a read error. The chain joins TRBV19 to TRBJ2-1; perhaps D is TRBD1 or TRBD2 (6 bases each). Germline CDR1 reads LNHDA; CDR2 reads SQIVND (reference sequence). The CDR3 has 13 residues. The chain's CDR3 is CASGGSPRNEQSF. The DNA of the CDR3 is TGTGCCAGCGGGGGCTCTCCAAGGAATGAGCAGTCCTTC.

In its sample, this clonotype was seen many times. This chain joins TRBV2 and TRBJ1-5; 8 bases align to TRBD1. Unmatched junction bases numbered 5, after V lost 7 bases and J lost 6 bases. The CDR3 is made up of 13 amino acids. Germline V lookup: CDR1 SNHLY, CDR2 FYNNEI. CDR3 sequence (DNA): TGTGCCAGCATGGACAGGGTGGGTCAGCCCCAGCATTTT. Protein product: CASMDRVGQPQHF.

This clonotype was counted ten times or more. The chain couples TRBV20-1 to TRBJ2-3, with D perhaps matching TRBD2 (6 bases). Germline loops: CDR1 DFQATT, CDR2 SNEGSKA (reference sequence). This CDR3 has 15 residues. V lost 1 base to trimming and J lost 4 bases, with 15 bases between them. CDR3: CSARGPGLPADTQYF. CDR3 in DNA: TGCAGTGCTAGAGGCCCGGGACTTCCCGCAGATACGCAGTATTTT.

The chain employs TRBV7-9 and TRBJ1-5; 8 nucleotides agree with TRBD1. Per germline, CDR1 SEHNR and CDR2 FQNEAQ (reference sequence). V was pared by 1 base and J by 4 bases, with 9 bases of the junction left unmatched. This CDR3 is 17 amino acids long. CDR3 loop: CASSLGFRGQKNQPQHF. DNA for the CDR3: TGTGCCAGCAGCTTAGGGTTCAGGGGGCAAAAAAATCAGCCCCAGCATTTT.

A note on this clonotype: Because the CDR3 is missing its conserved closing phenylalanine or tryptophan, this is likely a read error. This chain's CDR3 is CASSPRSSGGKETQYS. For the CDR3, the DNA is TGTGCCAGTAGTCCGCGGTCTAGCGGGGGGAAAGAGACCCAGTACTCC. The chain joins TRBV19 to TRBJ2-5; 11 nucleotides agree with TRBD2. This CDR3 is built from 16 residues. V lost 5 bases to trimming and J lost 3 bases; unmatched junction nucleotides: 8. CDR1 is LNHDA, CDR2 SQIVND, per germline (reference sequence).

The chain is built from TRBV7-9 and TRBJ1-4, with D hard to call. This CDR3 region has 13 residues. V was cut by 5 bases and J by 5 bases, with 9 bases left in between. In germline, CDR1 is SEHNR, CDR2 FQNEAQ (reference sequence). The CDR3, as DNA: TGTGCCAGCAGCCCGAGGCCGAATGAAAAACTGTTTTTT. Translation: CASSPRPNEKLFF.

CDR3 coding DNA: TGTGCCAGCAGCCAAGAGTGGCTAAACAATGAGCAGTTCTTC. Translated, it gives CASSQEWLNNEQFF. The rearrangement joins TRBV4-2 to TRBJ2-1; no reliable D call. CDR3 length: 14 residues. From germline, CDR1 is LGHNA and CDR2 YNFKEQ. V shed 0 bases and J shed 5 bases, with 8 bases lying between them.

This clonotype has at least ten counts. The V gene is TRBV11-2, the J gene TRBJ2-7, with 7 bases lining up with TRBD2. CDR1 and CDR2 (germline): SGHAT, FQNNGV. J was trimmed by 5 bases and V by 4 bases; bases with no gene match: 14. This CDR3 spans 16 amino acids. CDR3 region: CASSSPRGRATDEQYF. In DNA form, the CDR3 reads TGTGCCAGCAGCTCCCCCCGTGGGAGGGCCACCGACGAGCAGTACTTC.